This is a list of T cell receptor beta chains from one sample in a study of blood T cell repertoires in COVID-19. TCRdb's table, derived via immunoSEQ multiplex PCR, lists solely in-frame clones and lacks some. In the table there are 300,000 to 350,000 clones, about four fifths of which are singletons. The material sequenced was peripheral blood. Receptors were obtained from a man aged 30-40 years with active or convalescent COVID-19. CDR3s include the opening cysteine and the closing phenylalanine or tryptophan. The D gene is left open where the match is weak. Clone size is shown for a subset of rows, as once, few, many or a class of expanded clone.

j_call v_call clone_size d_call cdr3_aa cdr3_nt
TRBJ2-6 TRBV7-8 - - CASSLAGGLSGANVLTF TGTGCCAGCAGCTTAGCGGGGGGACTCTCTGGGGCCAACGTCCTGACTTTC
TRBJ1-1 TRBV5-4 - TRBD1 CASSLWDRKNTEAFF TGTGCCAGCAGCTTGTGGGACAGAAAAAACACTGAAGCTTTCTTT
TRBJ2-1 TRBV7-3 - TRBD1 CASSSLGTEKYNEQFF TGTGCCAGCAGCTCGTTAGGGACAGAGAAGTACAATGAGCAGTTCTTC
TRBJ2-7 TRBV4-3 - TRBD2 CASSQEDGTSGTYEQYF TGCGCCAGCAGCCAAGAGGACGGGACTAGCGGAACCTACGAGCAGTACTTC
TRBJ1-6 TRBV28 - TRBD1 CASSSTGTYNSPLHF TGTGCCAGCAGCTCGACAGGGACCTATAATTCACCCCTCCACTTT
TRBJ1-1 TRBV30 - - CARNRVGAGATEAFF TGTGCCAGAAACCGTGTAGGTGCAGGGGCCACTGAAGCTTTCTTT
TRBJ2-2 TRBV15 - TRBD2 CATSRGGGGLTGELFF TGTGCCACCAGCAGAGGGGGCGGGGGGCTTACCGGGGAGCTGTTTTTT
TRBJ2-5 TRBV5-1 - - CASSFRETQYF TGCGCCAGCAGCTTTCGGGAGACCCAGTACTTC
TRBJ2-2 TRBV24-1 - TRBD2 CASQRGGRTGELFF TGTGCCAGCCAGCGGGGGGGCAGGACCGGGGAGCTGTTTTTT
TRBJ1-5 TRBV6-2/TRBV6-3 - - CASSYVGRNQPQHF TGTGCCAGCAGTTACGTGGGCAGGAATCAGCCCCAGCATTTT
TRBJ1-2 TRBV5-1 - TRBD1 CASSPLTGTDGYTF TGCGCCAGCAGTCCTCTTACCGGGACAGATGGCTACACCTTC
TRBJ1-2 TRBV4-2 - - CASSQDRQGTYGYTF TGTGCCAGCAGCCAAGATCGGCAGGGCACCTATGGCTACACCTTC
TRBJ2-1 TRBV11-1 - TRBD1 CASSPDRGGRNEQFF TGTGCCAGCAGCCCCGACAGGGGAGGTCGGAATGAGCAGTTCTTC
TRBJ2-4 TRBV4-3 - - CASSQDTPVMPQDIQYF TGCGCCAGCAGCCAAGATACCCCAGTAATGCCCCAGGACATTCAGTACTTC
TRBJ2-7 TRBV15 few - CATSSSLAGLQRQYF TGTGCCACCAGCAGTTCGTTGGCAGGGTTACAGCGGCAGTACTTC
TRBJ2-3 TRBV18 once TRBD2 CASSPRGGLSTDTQYF TGTGCCAGCTCACCACGCGGGGGGCTTAGCACAGATACGCAGTATTTT
TRBJ1-2 TRBV7-2 - - CASSSPGGYGYTF TGTGCCAGCTCCTCCCCGGGGGGGTATGGCTACACCTTC
TRBJ2-3 TRBV11-3 - TRBD2 CASSLANAGEADTQYF TGTGCCAGCAGCTTAGCAAACGCGGGGGAGGCAGATACGCAGTATTTT
TRBJ1-6 TRBV28 - - CASSLGQGNSPLHF TGTGCCAGCAGTTTAGGGCAGGGTAATTCACCCCTCCACTTT
TRBJ2-1 TRBV4-1 - TRBD2 CASSLGRTSGNLYEQFF TGCGCCAGCAGCCTAGGACGGACTAGCGGAAATTTATATGAGCAGTTCTTC
TRBJ2-7 TRBV4-1 once - CASSQEYSPYYEQYF TGCGCCAGCAGCCAAGAATACAGTCCTTACTACGAGCAGTACTTC
TRBJ2-4 TRBV5-1 - - CASSPGEIQYF TGCGCCAGCAGCCCGGGGGAGATTCAGTACTTC
TRBJ1-2 TRBV11-3 - - CASSSYREDSYGYTF TGTGCCAGCAGCTCCTACAGGGAAGACTCCTATGGCTACACCTTC
TRBJ2-1 TRBV14 - - CASRTNEQFF TGTGCCAGCAGGACAAATGAGCAGTTCTTC
TRBJ2-1 TRBV7-8 - - CASSPRTLGEQFF TGTGCCAGCAGCCCCCGGACTTTAGGAGAGCAGTTCTTC
TRBJ2-7 TRBV10-1 - - CASSPCGTPSYEQYF TGCGCCAGCAGTCCCTGTGGGACTCCCTCCTACGAGCAGTACTTC
TRBJ1-1 TRBV7-2 - - CASSLSVNTEAFF TGTGCCAGCAGCTTATCCGTGAACACTGAAGCTTTCTTT
TRBJ2-1 TRBV9 - TRBD2 CASNSPGGGNNEQFF TGTGCCAGCAACTCCCCCGGGGGGGGGAACAATGAGCAGTTCTTC
TRBJ1-6 TRBV30 - TRBD1 CAWNLQGPGQPSPLHF TGTGCCTGGAACCTCCAGGGTCCGGGACAGCCCTCACCCCTCCACTTT
TRBJ2-2 TRBV6-5 - TRBD1 CASRGQGIAGELFF TGTGCCAGCAGAGGACAGGGGATCGCCGGGGAGCTGTTTTTT
TRBJ2-3 TRBV7-2 - - CASSSDLADTQYF TGTGCCAGCAGCTCCGACCTAGCAGATACGCAGTATTTT
TRBJ2-5 TRBV24-1 - TRBD1 CATSDFTPGQTQETQYF TGTGCCACCAGTGATTTTACACCGGGACAGACCCAAGAGACCCAGTACTTC
TRBJ2-3 TRBV29-1 - - CSVALFVGSTDTQYF TGCAGCGTCGCCTTGTTCGTCGGTAGCACAGATACGCAGTATTTT
TRBJ2-1 TRBV11-3 - - CASSSASARGHEQFF TGTGCCAGCAGCTCCGCTAGCGCGAGGGGGCATGAGCAGTTCTTC
TRBJ2-5 TRBV6-5 - TRBD1 CASSGTGGFQETQYF TGTGCCAGCAGCGGGACAGGGGGCTTCCAAGAGACCCAGTACTTC
TRBJ2-1 TRBV5-1 once TRBD2 CASSYSGGPLNEQFF TGCGCCAGCAGCTATTCGGGAGGGCCGCTCAATGAGCAGTTCTTC
TRBJ2-6 TRBV6-1 - TRBD2 CASSGTSFSGANVLTF TGTGCCAGCAGTGGGACTAGTTTCTCTGGGGCCAACGTCCTGACTTTC
TRBJ2-7 TRBV28 - TRBD2 CASSRTSGLYEQYF TGTGCCAGCAGTAGGACTAGCGGACTCTACGAGCAGTACTTC
TRBJ2-5 TRBV2 - - CASRGLLGVETQYF TGTGCCAGCCGTGGACTACTCGGGGTGGAGACCCAGTACTTC
TRBJ1-4 TRBV30 many - CAWNRAGASNEKLFF TGTGCCTGGAACAGGGCCGGGGCGTCTAATGAAAAACTGTTTTTT
TRBJ2-7 TRBV2 - - CASSEDQVPSEQYF TGTGCCAGCAGTGAAGACCAGGTTCCCTCCGAGCAGTACTTC
TRBJ1-2 TRBV11-2 - - CASSLTWADRGYGYTF TGTGCCAGCAGCTTGACTTGGGCAGACCGGGGATATGGCTACACCTTC
TRBJ2-2 TRBV7-9 - - CASSLDARTGELFF TGTGCCAGCAGCTTAGACGCGCGTACCGGGGAGCTGTTTTTT
TRBJ1-2 TRBV12-5 - - CASGLVTAGGYTF TGTGCTAGTGGTTTGGTAACGGCAGGAGGCTACACCTTC
TRBJ1-1 TRBV18 - - CASSPAGRTEAFF TGTGCCAGCTCACCTGCGGGGAGAACTGAAGCTTTCTTT
TRBJ1-1 TRBV2 - - CASSGGGATEAFF TGTGCCAGCAGTGGGGGAGGCGCCACTGAAGCTTTCTTT
TRBJ1-1 TRBV7-3 few TRBD1 CASSLQRDRETFF TGTGCCAGCAGCCTACAACGCGACAGGGAGACTTTCTTT
TRBJ2-7 TRBV28 - - CASSLTLGSEQYF TGTGCCAGCAGTTTAACCCTCGGGTCCGAGCAGTACTTC
TRBJ1-2 TRBV12-3/TRBV12-4 - TRBD1 CASSLDRGIGYTF TGTGCCAGCAGTCTGGACAGGGGGATTGGCTACACCTTC
TRBJ2-2 TRBV9 - - CASSLEGPGELFF TGTGCCAGCAGCTTAGAGGGGCCCGGGGAGCTGTTTTTT